Below, one T cell receptor beta chain is given with its context. What it recognizes is unknown. The sample is drawn from a study of T-cell reconstitution after alpha-beta-depleted transplantation in children. Trimming took 6 bases from V and 2 from J, leaving 13 bases between them. The V gene's germline CDR1 is SGHRS and CDR2 YFSETQ. The CDR3 spans 14 residues. Study conclusions and caveats: Some patients' high day-60 TCRbeta diversity was attributed to recipient cells surviving conditioning. Most T-cell counts and diversity one year after the transplant came from T cells that were newly produced.

Unique molecular identifiers were built into the TCRbeta library. TCRdb fed the PCR reads into MiXCR, producing one record per CDR3 protein. The data hold roughly 570,000 distinct CDR3 sequences, with over 20% observed a single time. The chain combines TRBV5-1 with TRBJ2-3, with unresolved D. The starting material was PBMCs, obtained before TCRalphabeta/CD19-depleted stem cell transplant. This receptor was identified in a boy younger than two with Wiskott-Aldrich syndrome, due to receive a stem cell transplant. CDR3 bases: TGCGCCAGCAACCGAGGCCTAAACACAGATACGCAGTATTTT. Its translation is CASNRGLNTDTQYF. The entire variable domain, with the rest obtained from reference TRBV5-1 and TRBJ2-3, is as follows: KAGVTQTPRYLIKTRGQQVTLSCSPISGHRSVSWYQQTPGQGLQFLFEYFSETQRNKGNFPGRFSGRQFSNSRSEMNVSTLELGDSALYLCASNRGLNTDTQYFGPGTRLTVL.